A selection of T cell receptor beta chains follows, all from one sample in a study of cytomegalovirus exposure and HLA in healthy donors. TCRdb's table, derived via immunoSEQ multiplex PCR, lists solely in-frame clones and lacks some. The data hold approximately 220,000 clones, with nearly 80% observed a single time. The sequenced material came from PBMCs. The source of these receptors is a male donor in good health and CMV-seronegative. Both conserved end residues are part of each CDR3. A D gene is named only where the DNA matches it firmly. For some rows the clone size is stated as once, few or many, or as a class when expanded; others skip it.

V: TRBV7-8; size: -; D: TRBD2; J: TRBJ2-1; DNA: TGTGCCAGCAGCTTAGAAGGGACTAGCTCCTACAATGAGCAGTTCTTC; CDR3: CASSLEGTSSYNEQFF
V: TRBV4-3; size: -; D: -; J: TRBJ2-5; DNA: TGCGCCAGCAGCCAAGGAAGTCAGTGGGAGCAGTACTTC; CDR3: CASSQGSQWEQYF
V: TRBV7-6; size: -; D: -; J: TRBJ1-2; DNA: TGTGCCAGCAGCTTAACAGCAGCTAACTATGGCTACACCTTC; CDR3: CASSLTAANYGYTF
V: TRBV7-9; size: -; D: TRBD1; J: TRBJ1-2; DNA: TGTGCCAGCACCCCGGCGGGGACAGGGCTCTATGGCTACACCTTC; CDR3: CASTPAGTGLYGYTF
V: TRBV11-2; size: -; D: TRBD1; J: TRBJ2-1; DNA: TGTGCCAGCAGCTTAAGGATGGACAGGGGGGTTAATGAGCAGTTCTTC; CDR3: CASSLRMDRGVNEQFF
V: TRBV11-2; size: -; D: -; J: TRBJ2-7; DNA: -; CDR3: CASSRVGQGTPYF
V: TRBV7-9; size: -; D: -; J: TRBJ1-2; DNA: TGTGCCAGCACCCAACAGAATCCTAGCTCCCGGTATGGCTACACCTTC; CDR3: CASTQQNPSSRYGYTF
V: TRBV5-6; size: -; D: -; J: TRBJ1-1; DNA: TGTGCCAGCAGCGGAAGCGGGGCGTACACTGAAGCTTTCTTT; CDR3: CASSGSGAYTEAFF
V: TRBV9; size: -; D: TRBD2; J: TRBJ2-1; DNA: TGTGCCAGCAGCGTCGGGCTAGCGGGGGATGGGGAGCAGTTCTTC; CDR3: CASSVGLAGDGEQFF
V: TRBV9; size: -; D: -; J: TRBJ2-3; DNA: TGTGCCAGCCGAGGGACTAGCACAGATACGCAGTATTTT; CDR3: CASRGTSTDTQYF
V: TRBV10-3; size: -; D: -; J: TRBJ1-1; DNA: TGTGCCATCACCCACGGGGGGGATGAAGCTTTCTTT; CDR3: CAITHGGDEAFF
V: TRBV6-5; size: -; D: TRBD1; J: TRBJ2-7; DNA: TGTGCCAGCAAGGAGACGGGACAGGGGTACGAGCAGTACTTC; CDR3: CASKETGQGYEQYF
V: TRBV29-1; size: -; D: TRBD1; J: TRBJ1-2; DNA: TGCAGCGTTACCCGAGGGACAGGGGTCGGGCATGGCTACACCTTC; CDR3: CSVTRGTGVGHGYTF
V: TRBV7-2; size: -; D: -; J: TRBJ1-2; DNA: TGTGCCAGCAGCTTGCCCGAGAACTATGGCTACACCTTC; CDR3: CASSLPENYGYTF
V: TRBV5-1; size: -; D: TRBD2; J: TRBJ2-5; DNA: TGCGCCAGCAGCCATGGACTAGCGGGGGAATTAGAGACCCAGTACTTC; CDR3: CASSHGLAGELETQYF
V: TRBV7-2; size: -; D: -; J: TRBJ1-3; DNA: TGTGCCAGCAGCCCAACGGACAGAAACTCTGGAAACACCATATATTTT; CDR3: CASSPTDRNSGNTIYF
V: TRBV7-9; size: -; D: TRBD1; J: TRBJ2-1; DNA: TGTTCCAGCAGCTACTCCACCGGGACAGGGGCTCCCAATGAGCAGTTCTTC; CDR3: CSSSYSTGTGAPNEQFF
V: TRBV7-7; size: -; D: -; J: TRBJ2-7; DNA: TGTGCTAGCAGCTCCGGTCGGGGCTACGAGCAGTACTTC; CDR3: CASSSGRGYEQYF
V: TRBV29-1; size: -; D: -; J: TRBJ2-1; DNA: TGCAGCGTCGCCGCTAGCCGTATGGGTGAGCAGTTCTTC; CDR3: CSVAASRMGEQFF
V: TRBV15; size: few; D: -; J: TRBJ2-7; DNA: TGTGCCACCAGCGCCGGACAGAACTACGAGCAGTACTTC; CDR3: CATSAGQNYEQYF
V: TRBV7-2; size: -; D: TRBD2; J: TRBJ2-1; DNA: TGTGCCAGCAGCCAGACTAGCGGAGCCTACAATGAGCAGTTCTTC; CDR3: CASSQTSGAYNEQFF
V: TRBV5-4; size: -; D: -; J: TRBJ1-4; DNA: TGTGCCAGCAGCTTTTGGGGGCGTGAAAAACTGTTTTTT; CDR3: CASSFWGREKLFF
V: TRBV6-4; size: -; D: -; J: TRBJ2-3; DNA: TGTGCCAGCAGTGACTCTCAGACTCCAGATACGCAGTATTTT; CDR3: CASSDSQTPDTQYF
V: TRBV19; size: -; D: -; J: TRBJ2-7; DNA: TGTGCCAGTAGTATTCCGGGGGGCCCCTACGAGCAGTACTTC; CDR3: CASSIPGGPYEQYF
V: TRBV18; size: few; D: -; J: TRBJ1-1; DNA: TGTGCCAGCTCACCGGACCCCGCGGGCACTGAAGCTTTCTTT; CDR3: CASSPDPAGTEAFF
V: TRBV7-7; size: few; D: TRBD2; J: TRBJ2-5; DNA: TGTGCTAGCAGCCTCGGACTAGCGGGCGTCGAGACCCAGTACTTC; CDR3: CASSLGLAGVETQYF
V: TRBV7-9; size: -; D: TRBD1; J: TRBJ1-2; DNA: TGTGCCAGTACACTACAGGGGGCGCAGGGTGATGGCTACACCTTC; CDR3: CASTLQGAQGDGYTF
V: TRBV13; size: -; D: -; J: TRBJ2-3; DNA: TGTGCCAGCAGCTTAACGGGAACAGATACGCAGTATTTT; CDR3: CASSLTGTDTQYF
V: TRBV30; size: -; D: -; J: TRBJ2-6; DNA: TGTGCCTGGAGTCCCGACTGGAGCTCTGGGGCCAACGTCCTGACTTTC; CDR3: CAWSPDWSSGANVLTF
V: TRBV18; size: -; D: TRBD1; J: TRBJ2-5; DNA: TGTGCCAGCTCACCGTACCAGACAGGGACCAAAGAGACCCAGTACTTC; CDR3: CASSPYQTGTKETQYF
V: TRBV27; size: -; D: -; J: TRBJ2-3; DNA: TGTGCCAGCAGTTTAGGCGGAAGCACAGATACGCAGTATTTT; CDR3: CASSLGGSTDTQYF
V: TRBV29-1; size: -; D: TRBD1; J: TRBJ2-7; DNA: TGCAGCGTTGAGGGACAGGGGACCTACGAGCAGTACTTC; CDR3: CSVEGQGTYEQYF
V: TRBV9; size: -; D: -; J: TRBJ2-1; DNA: TGTGCCAGCAGCGTTGGCCAAACGCCCTTGCCCTACAATGAGCAGTTCTTC; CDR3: CASSVGQTPLPYNEQFF
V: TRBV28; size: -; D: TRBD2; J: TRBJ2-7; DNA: TGTGCCAGCACCACAAAAGCAGGGAGCAAGCGGGGCGAGCAGTACTTC; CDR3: CASTTKAGSKRGEQYF
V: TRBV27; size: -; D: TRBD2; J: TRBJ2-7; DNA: TGTGCCAGCAGCTGGGTAGCGGGAGGTTACGAGCAGTACTTC; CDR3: CASSWVAGGYEQYF
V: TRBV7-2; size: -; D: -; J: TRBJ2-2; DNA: TGTGCCAGCAGCTTAGCCAAACAGGGGGGGTTTAACACCGGGGAGCTGTTTTTT; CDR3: CASSLAKQGGFNTGELFF
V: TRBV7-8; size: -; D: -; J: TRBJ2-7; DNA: TGTGCCAGCAGCTTAGGGCCAACCGCCTACGAGCAGTACTTC; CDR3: CASSLGPTAYEQYF
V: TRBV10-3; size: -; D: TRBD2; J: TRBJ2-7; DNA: TGTGCCATCAGTGAGGAAGATAGCGGGATTTCCTACGAGCAGTACTTC; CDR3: CAISEEDSGISYEQYF
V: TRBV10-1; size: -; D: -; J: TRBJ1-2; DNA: TGCGCCAGCAGTTTACAGGGCTCTAACTATGACTACACCTTC; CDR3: CASSLQGSNYDYTF
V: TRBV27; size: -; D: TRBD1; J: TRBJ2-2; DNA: TGTGCCAGCACCGATCTCCCGGGACAGGGTGGAAATACCGGGGAGCTGTTTTTT; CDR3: CASTDLPGQGGNTGELFF
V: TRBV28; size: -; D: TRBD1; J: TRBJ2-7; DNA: TGTGCCAGCAGTTCGGGACAGGAAATATACGAGCAGTACTTC; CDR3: CASSSGQEIYEQYF
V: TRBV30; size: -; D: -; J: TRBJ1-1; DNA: TGTGCCTGGAGTTATCCCCCCCTGTTGACTATGAACACTGAAGCTTTCTTT; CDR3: CAWSYPPLLTMNTEAFF
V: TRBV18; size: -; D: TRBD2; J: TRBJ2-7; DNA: TGTGCCAGCTCACTAAATAGCGGGAGCGGCGACGAGCAGTACTTC; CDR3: CASSLNSGSGDEQYF
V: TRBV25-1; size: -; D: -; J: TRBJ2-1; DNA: TGTGCCAGCAGTGAAGTGGGCGGGTTGAGTGAGCAGTTCTTC; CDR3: CASSEVGGLSEQFF
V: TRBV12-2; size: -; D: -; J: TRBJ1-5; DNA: TGTGCAAGTCGCTTAGGATCCGGGACAGGGAGAGGAAATAGCAATCAGCCCCAGCATTTT; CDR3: CASRLGSGTGRGNSNQPQHF
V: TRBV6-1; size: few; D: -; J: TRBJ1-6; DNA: TGTGCCAGCAGTGATCTCAGACAGATCTCACCCCTCCACTTT; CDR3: CASSDLRQISPLHF
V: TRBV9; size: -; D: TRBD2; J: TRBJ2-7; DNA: TGTGCCAGCAGCGTAGAGGAACTAGCGGGGGCAGAGCAGTACTTC; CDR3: CASSVEELAGAEQYF
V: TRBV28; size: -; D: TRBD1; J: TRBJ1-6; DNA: TGTGCCAGCAGTTTAACAGGGGACTCACCCCTCCACTTT; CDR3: CASSLTGDSPLHF
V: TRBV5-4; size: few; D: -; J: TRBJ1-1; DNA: TGTGCCAGCAGCTCGACCTTCCAGGCGTACACTGAAGCTTTCTTT; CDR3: CASSSTFQAYTEAFF
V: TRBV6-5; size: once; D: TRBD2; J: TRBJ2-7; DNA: TGTGCCAGCAGTTACTCGCAAGCGGGGGTTAGCTACGAGCAGTACTTC; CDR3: CASSYSQAGVSYEQYF
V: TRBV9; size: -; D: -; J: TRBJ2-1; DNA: TGTGCCAGCAGCGTAGAGCGAGGAGTAGGTTACAATGAGCAGTTCTTC; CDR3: CASSVERGVGYNEQFF
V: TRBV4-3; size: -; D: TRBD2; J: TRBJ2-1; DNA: TGCGCCAGCAGCCTGGGACTAGCGGGGGGGCCATCCTACAATGAGCAGTTCTTC; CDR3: CASSLGLAGGPSYNEQFF
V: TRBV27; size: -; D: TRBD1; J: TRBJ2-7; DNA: TGTGCCAGCAGTTTGCGACAGGGGTCCTACGAGCAGTACTTC; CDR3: CASSLRQGSYEQYF
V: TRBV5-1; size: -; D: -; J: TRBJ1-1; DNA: TGCGCCAGCAGCTTCACAGGGCTGGACACTGAAGCTTTCTTT; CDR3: CASSFTGLDTEAFF
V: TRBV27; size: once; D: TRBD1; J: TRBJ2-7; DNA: TGTGCCAGCAGCCGCCTCGGGACAGGGGGCATGTACGAGCAGTACTTC; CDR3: CASSRLGTGGMYEQYF
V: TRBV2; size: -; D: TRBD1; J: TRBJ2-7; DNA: TGTGCCAGCCTCTTGACAGGGGAAGGCTACGAGCAGTACTTC; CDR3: CASLLTGEGYEQYF
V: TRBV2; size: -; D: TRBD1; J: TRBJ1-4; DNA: TGTGCCAGCAGTGAATCCCGGGACAGTTCCGCAAAACTGTTTTTT; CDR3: CASSESRDSSAKLFF